This T cell receptor (beta chain) is drawn from a study of blood T cell repertoires in COVID-19. Germline CDR1 is MGHDK and CDR2 is SYGVNS. V was pared by 4 bases and J by 6 bases, with 8 bases of the junction left unmatched. There are 15 residues in the CDR3. Clinical history reported by participants formed the basis on which cohorts were assigned. Per the original methods: Nucleated cell number was recorded as an estimate derived from reference gene primer amplification. Assay: immunoSEQ multiplex PCR; the TCRdb copy retains only in-frame clones and omits some. V, J and clone size were drawn from that table, and D and trimming were deduced from the DNA. The data contain roughly 250,000 clones, approximately 90% of them singletons.

Sequencing input: PBMCs or T cells enriched from blood (not recorded which). This clonotype was obtained from a woman in her thirties with acute COVID-19. This chain joins TRBV25-1 and TRBJ1-2; 10 nucleotides line up with TRBD1. CDR3 region: CASSAPRDRGHGYTF. CDR3 bases: TGTGCCAGCAGTGCCCCCCGGGACAGGGGTCATGGCTACACCTTC.